Shown below are 4 T cell receptor beta chains from a single sample sequenced in a study of blood T cell repertoires in COVID-19. The method was immunoSEQ multiplex PCR; TCRdb's version includes in-frame clones alone and lacks a portion of them. In the table there are about 85,000 clones, around 90% of which are singletons. Sequenced material: peripheral blood. These receptors were taken from a woman older than 75 with active or convalescent COVID-19.

This chain connects TRBV10-3 to TRBJ2-2; 9 bases are a match to TRBD1. V lost 11 bases to trimming and J lost 4 bases; unmatched junction nucleotides: 11. The V gene's germline CDR1 is ENHRY and CDR2 SYGVKD. The CDR3 is made up of 15 amino acids. The CDR3 reads CAAREGQGGTGELFF. In DNA form, the CDR3 reads TGTGCCGCCCGAGAGGGACAGGGAGGCACCGGGGAGCTGTTTTTT.

This rearrangement joins TRBV5-1 to TRBJ2-1; D unclear. The CDR3 is made up of 16 amino acids. V gave up 4 bases and J gave up 0 bases, with 14 bases separating them. Germline values: CDR1 SGHRS, CDR2 YFSETQ. Written as DNA, the CDR3 is TGCGCCAGCAGCATGAACCCGGGTAGCTCCTACAATGAGCAGTTCTTC. It encodes CASSMNPGSSYNEQFF.

CDR3 amino acids: CASSLRTGPYEQYF. The CDR3 DNA reads as TGTGCCAGCTCACTAAGAACAGGACCCTACGAGCAGTACTTC. V usage is TRBV18 and J usage is TRBJ2-7, with D perhaps matching TRBD1 (5 bases). Germline loops: CDR1 KGHSH, CDR2 LQKENI. The V gene lost 4 bases and the J gene lost 2 bases, with 12 bases spanning the gap. The CDR3 is 14 residues long. The complete variable domain, with remaining parts taken from reference TRBV18 and TRBJ2-7, reads NAGVMQNPRHLVRRRGQEARLRCSPMKGHSHVYWYRQLPEEGLKFMVYLQKENIIDESGMPKERFSAEFPKEGPSILRIQQVVRGDSAAYFCASSLRTGPYEQYFGPGTRLTVT.

The chain combines TRBV27 with TRBJ1-1, with a possible D match to TRBD1 (6 bases). The V end was cut by 2 bases, the J end by 4 bases, with 20 bases between. Germline CDR1 MNHEY, CDR2 SMNVEV (reference sequence). This CDR3 comprises 17 residues. The CDR3 DNA reads TGTGCCAGCAGTTTAGCTCCAAAAACAGGGAGAATCACTGAAGCTTTCTTT. As protein: CASSLAPKTGRITEAFF.